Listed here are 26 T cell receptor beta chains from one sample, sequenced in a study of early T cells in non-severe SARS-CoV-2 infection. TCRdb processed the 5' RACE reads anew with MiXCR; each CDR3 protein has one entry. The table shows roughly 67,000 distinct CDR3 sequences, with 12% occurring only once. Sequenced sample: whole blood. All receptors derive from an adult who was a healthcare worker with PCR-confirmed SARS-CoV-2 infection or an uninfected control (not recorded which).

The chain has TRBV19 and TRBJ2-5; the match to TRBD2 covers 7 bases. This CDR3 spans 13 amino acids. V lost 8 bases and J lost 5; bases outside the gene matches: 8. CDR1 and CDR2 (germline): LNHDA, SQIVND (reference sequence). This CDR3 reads CASRERGGETQYF. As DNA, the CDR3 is TGTGCCAGTCGGGAGCGGGGCGGGGAGACCCAGTACTTC.

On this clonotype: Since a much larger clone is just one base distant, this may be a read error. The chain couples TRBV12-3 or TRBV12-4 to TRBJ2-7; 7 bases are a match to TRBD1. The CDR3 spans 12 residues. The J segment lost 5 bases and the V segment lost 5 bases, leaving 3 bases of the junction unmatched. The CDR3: CASSLGGDEQYF. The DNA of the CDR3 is TGTGCCAGCAGTCTAGGGGGCGACGAGCAGTACTTC.

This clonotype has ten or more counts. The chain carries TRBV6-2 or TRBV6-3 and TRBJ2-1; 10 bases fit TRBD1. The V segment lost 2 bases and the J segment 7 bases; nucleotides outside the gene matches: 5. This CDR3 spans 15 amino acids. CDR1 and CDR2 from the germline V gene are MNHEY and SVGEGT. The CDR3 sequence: CASSYRDRGGNEQFF. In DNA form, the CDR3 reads TGTGCCAGCAGTTACCGGGACAGGGGAGGTAATGAGCAGTTCTTC.

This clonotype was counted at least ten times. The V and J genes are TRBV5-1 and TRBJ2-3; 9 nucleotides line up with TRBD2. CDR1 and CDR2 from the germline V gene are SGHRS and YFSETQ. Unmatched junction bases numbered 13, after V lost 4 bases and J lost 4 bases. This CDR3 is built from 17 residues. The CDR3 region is CASSPLLSSGGADTQYF. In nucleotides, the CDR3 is TGCGCCAGCAGCCCCTTGCTGAGTAGCGGGGGAGCAGATACGCAGTATTTT.

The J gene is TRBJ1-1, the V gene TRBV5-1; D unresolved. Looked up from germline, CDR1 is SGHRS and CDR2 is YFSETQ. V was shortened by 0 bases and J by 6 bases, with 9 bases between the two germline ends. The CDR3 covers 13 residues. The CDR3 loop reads CASSLGEVAEAFF. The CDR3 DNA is TGCGCCAGCAGCTTGGGGGAAGTCGCTGAAGCTTTCTTT.

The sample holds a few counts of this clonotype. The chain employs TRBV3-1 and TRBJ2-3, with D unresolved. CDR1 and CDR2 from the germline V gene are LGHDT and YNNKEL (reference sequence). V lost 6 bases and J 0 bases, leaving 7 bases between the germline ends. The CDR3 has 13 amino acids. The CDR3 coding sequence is TGTGCCAGCAGGCCAGGTAGCACAGATACGCAGTATTTT. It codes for CASRPGSTDTQYF.

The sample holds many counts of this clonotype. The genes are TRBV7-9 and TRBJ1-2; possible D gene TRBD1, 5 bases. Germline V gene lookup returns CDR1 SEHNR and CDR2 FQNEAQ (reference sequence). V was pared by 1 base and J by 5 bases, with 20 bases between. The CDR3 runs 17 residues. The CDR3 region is CASSLVGTGDAPYGYTF. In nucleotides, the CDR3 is TGTGCCAGCAGCTTAGTAGGGACGGGCGACGCTCCTTATGGCTACACCTTC.

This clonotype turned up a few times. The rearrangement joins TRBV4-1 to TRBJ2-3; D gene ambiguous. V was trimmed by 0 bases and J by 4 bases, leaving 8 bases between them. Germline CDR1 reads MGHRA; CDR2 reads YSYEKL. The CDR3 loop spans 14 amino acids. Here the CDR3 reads CASSQEEAPDTQYF. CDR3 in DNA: TGCGCCAGCAGCCAAGAAGAAGCCCCAGATACGCAGTATTTT.

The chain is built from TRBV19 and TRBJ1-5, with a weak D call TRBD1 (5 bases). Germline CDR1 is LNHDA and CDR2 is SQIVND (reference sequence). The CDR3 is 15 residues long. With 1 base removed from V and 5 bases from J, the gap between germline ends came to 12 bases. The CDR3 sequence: CASSIGAGRDQPQHF. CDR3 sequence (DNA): TGTGCCAGTAGTATAGGGGCAGGGAGAGATCAGCCCCAGCATTTT.

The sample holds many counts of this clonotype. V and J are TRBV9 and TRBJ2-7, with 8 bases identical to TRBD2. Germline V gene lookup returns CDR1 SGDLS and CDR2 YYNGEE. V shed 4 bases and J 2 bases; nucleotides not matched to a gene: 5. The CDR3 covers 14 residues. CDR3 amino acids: CASSPRGAPYEQYF. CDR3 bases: TGTGCCAGCAGCCCGCGGGGGGCCCCCTACGAGCAGTACTTC.

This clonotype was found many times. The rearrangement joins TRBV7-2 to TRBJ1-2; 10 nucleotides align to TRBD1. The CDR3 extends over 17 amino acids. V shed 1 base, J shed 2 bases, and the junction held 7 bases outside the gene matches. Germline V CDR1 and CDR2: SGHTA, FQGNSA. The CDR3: CASSLEPGQGINYGYTF. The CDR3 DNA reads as TGTGCCAGCAGCTTAGAACCGGGACAGGGGATCAACTATGGCTACACCTTC.

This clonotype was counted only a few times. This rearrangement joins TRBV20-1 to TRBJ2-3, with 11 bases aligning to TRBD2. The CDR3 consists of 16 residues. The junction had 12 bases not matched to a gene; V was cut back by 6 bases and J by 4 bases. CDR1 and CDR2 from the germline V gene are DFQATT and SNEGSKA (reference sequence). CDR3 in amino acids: CSARRRLAGGPDTQYF. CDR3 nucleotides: TGCAGTGCCCGCCGCCGTCTAGCGGGGGGTCCAGATACGCAGTATTTT.

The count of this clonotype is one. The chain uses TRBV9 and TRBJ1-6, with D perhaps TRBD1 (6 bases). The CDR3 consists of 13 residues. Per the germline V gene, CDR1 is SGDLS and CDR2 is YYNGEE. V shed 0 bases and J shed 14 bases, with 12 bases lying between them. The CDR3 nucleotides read TGTGCCAGCAGCGTAGAGATCGCAGGGGCCCTCCACTTT. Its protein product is CASSVEIAGALHF. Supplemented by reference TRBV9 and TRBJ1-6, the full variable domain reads DSGVTQTPKHLITATGQRVTLRCSPRSGDLSVYWYQQSLDQGLQFLIQYYNGEERAKGNILERFSAQQFPDLHSELNLSSLELGDSALYFCASSVEIAGALHFGNGTRLTVT.

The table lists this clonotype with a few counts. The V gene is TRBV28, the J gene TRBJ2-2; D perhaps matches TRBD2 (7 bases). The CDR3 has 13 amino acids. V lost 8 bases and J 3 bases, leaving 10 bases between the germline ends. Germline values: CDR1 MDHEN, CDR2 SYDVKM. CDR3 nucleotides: TGTGCCAGCGGGAGGGGGGACACCGGGGAGCTGTTTTTT. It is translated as CASGRGDTGELFF. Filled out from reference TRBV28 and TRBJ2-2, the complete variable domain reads DVKVTQSSRYLVKRTGEKVFLECVQDMDHENMFWYRQDPGLGLRLIYFSYDVKMKEKGDIPEGYSVSREKKERFSLILESASTNQTSMYLCASGRGDTGELFFGEGSRLTVL.

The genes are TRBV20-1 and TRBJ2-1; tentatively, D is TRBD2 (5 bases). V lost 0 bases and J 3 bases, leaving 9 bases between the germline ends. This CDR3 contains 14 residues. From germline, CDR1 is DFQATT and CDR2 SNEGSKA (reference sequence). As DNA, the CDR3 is TGCAGTGCTAGAGAGTGGACTGACTACAATGAGCAGTTCTTC. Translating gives CSAREWTDYNEQFF.

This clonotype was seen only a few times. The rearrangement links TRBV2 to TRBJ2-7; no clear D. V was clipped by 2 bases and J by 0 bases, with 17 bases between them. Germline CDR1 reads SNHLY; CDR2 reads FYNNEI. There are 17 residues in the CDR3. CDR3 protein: CASSETEDVPSSYEQYF. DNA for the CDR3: TGTGCCAGCAGTGAAACAGAGGACGTACCTAGCTCCTACGAGCAGTACTTC.

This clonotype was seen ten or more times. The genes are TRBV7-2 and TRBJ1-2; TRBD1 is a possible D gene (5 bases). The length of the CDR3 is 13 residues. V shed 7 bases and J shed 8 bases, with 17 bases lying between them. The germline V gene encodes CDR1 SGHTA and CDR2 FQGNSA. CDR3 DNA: TGTGCCAGCACCATGGGGACCGTCCAAGGCTACACCTTC. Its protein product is CASTMGTVQGYTF. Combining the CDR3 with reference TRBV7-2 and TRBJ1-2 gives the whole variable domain GAGVSQSPSNKVTEKGKDVELRCDPISGHTALYWYRQSLGQGLEFLIYFQGNSAPDKSGLPSDRFSAERTGGSVSTLTIQRTQQEDSAVYLCASTMGTVQGYTFGSGTRLTVV.

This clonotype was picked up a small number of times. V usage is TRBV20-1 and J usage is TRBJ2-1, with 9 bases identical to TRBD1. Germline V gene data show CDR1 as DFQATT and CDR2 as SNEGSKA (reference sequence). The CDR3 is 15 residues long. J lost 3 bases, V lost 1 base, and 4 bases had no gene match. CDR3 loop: CSARGGQGVYNEQFF. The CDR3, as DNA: TGCAGTGCTAGAGGGGGACAGGGAGTCTACAATGAGCAGTTCTTC.

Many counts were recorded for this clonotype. CDR3 sequence reads: CASGLVISGGTDTQYF. CDR3 bases: TGTGCTAGTGGTTTGGTAATTTCCGGTGGGACAGATACGCAGTATTTT. The chain joins TRBV12-5 to TRBJ2-3; D remains ambiguous. V was cut by 0 bases and J by 3 bases, with 13 bases left in between. The CDR3 has 16 residues. Germline V gene data show CDR1 as LGHNT and CDR2 as FRNRAP.

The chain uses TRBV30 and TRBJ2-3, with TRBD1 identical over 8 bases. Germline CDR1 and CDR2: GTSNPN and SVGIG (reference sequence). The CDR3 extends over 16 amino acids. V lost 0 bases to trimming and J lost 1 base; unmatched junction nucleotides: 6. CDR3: CAWSVRGTGRTDTQYF. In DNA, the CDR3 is TGTGCCTGGAGTGTACGCGGGACAGGCCGCACAGATACGCAGTATTTT.

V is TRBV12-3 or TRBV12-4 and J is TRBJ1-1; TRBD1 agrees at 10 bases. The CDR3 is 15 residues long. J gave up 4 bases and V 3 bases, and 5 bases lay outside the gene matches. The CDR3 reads CASSLPGQGSTEAFF. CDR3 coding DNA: TGTGCCAGCAGTTTGCCGGGACAGGGGAGCACTGAAGCTTTCTTT.

The CDR3 protein is CASSYTGTYEQYF. The CDR3 DNA reads as TGTGCCAGCAGTTACACAGGGACCTACGAGCAGTACTTC. V usage is TRBV6-2 or TRBV6-3 and J usage is TRBJ2-7, with D maybe TRBD1 (6 bases). V shed 2 bases and J shed 2 bases, with 7 bases lying between them. Germline CDR1 is MNHEY and CDR2 is SVGEGT. The CDR3 has 13 amino acids.

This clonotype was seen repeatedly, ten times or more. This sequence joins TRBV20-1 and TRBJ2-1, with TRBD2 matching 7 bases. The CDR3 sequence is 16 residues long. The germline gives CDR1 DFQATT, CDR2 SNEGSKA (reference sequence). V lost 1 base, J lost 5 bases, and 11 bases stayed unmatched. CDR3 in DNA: TGCAGTGCTAGAGGGCTTGAGGCGGGGGACCACAATGAGCAGTTCTTC. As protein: CSARGLEAGDHNEQFF.

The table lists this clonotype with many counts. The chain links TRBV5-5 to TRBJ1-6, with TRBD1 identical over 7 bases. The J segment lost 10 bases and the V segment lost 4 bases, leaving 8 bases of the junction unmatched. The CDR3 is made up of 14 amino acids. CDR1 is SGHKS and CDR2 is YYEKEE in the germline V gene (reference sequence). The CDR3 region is CASSINRGYSPLHF. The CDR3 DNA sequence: TGTGCCAGCAGCATAAACAGGGGTTACTCACCCCTCCACTTT.

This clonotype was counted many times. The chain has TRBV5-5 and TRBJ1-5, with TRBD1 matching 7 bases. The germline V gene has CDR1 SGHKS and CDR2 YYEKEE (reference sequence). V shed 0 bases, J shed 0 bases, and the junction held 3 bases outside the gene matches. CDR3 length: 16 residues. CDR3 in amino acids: CASSLGGGYSNQPQHF. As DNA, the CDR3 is TGTGCCAGCAGCTTGGGAGGGGGCTATAGCAATCAGCCCCAGCATTTT.

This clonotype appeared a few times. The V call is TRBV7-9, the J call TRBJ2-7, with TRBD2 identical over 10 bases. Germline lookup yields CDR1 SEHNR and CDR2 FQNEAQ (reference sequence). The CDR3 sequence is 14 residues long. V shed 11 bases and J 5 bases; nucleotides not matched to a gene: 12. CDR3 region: CADSIPLAGNEQYF. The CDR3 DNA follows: TGTGCCGACTCCATCCCACTAGCGGGGAACGAGCAGTACTTC.